Below, 32 T cell receptor beta chains from the same sample are listed, as sequenced in a study of technical replicates of blood from several donors (dated by TCRdb to the late 2010s). Libraries came from the immunoSEQ multiplex PCR assay. TCRdb carries this immuneACCESS record with in-frame sequences only. Its versions omit some clonotypes, under half of them owing to an unresolved V gene in the studies checked, with the rest unexplained. The sample table holds more than 65,000 clones, of which around 94% were seen once. Clones ranked in the top ten supply over 0.2% of the sample. Sequencing was carried out using T cells isolated from PBMCs. These receptors all come from a human donor in good health.

The chain is built from TRBV7-9 and TRBJ1-2, with D maybe TRBD1 (6 bases). Germline V gene data show CDR1 as SEHNR and CDR2 as FQNEAQ (reference sequence). V was shortened by 4 bases and J by 4 bases, with 13 bases between the two germline ends. The CDR3 sequence is 14 residues long. CDR3 coding DNA: TGTGCCAGCAGCTCACAGGGCTCTGCCTATGGCTACACCTTC. Amino acid sequence: CASSSQGSAYGYTF.

This chain uses TRBV7-6 with TRBJ2-3, with TRBD2 as a possible D gene (6 bases). This CDR3 has 14 residues. Germline V gene data show CDR1 as SGHVS and CDR2 as FNYEAQ. Trimming took 5 bases from V and 5 from J, leaving 14 bases between them. DNA of the CDR3: TGTGCCAGCAGCACGAGACCCGGGGGAGATACGCAGTATTTT. Translated: CASSTRPGGDTQYF.

The chain employs TRBV7-9 and TRBJ2-7, with 7 bases that match TRBD2. V lost 6 bases and J lost 3; bases outside the gene matches: 5. The CDR3 consists of 13 residues. CDR1 is SEHNR and CDR2 is FQNEAQ in the germline V gene (reference sequence). CDR3 nucleotides: TGTGCCAGCAGACGAGCGGGAAGCTACGAGCAGTACTTC. Residues: CASRRAGSYEQYF.

Notes on this clone: The junction shows a germline mismatch at one end, possibly a read error. Written as DNA, the CDR3 is TGTACCAGCAGTTACTCGGACAGGGGCACCTACGAGCAGTACTTC. It translates to CTSSYSDRGTYEQYF. The chain employs TRBV6-6 and TRBJ2-7, with 9 bases lining up with TRBD1. Germline loops: CDR1 MNHNY, CDR2 SVGAGI (reference sequence). CDR3 length: 15 amino acids.

The rearrangement uses TRBV7-9 and TRBJ2-1, with TRBD2 matching 8 bases. With 3 bases clipped from V and 1 base from J, the junction kept 2 bases outside the gene matches. The CDR3 has 15 residues. Germline V gene data show CDR1 as SEHNR and CDR2 as FQNEAQ (reference sequence). CDR3 bases: TGTGCCAGCAGCTTTAGCGGGACTTCCTACAATGAGCAGTTCTTC. It encodes CASSFSGTSYNEQFF. The whole variable domain, remainder taken from reference TRBV7-9 and TRBJ2-1, is DTGVSQNPRHKITKRGQNVTFRCDPISEHNRLYWYRQTLGQGPEFLTYFQNEAQLEKSRLLSDRFSAERPKGSFSTLEIQRTEQGDSAMYLCASSFSGTSYNEQFFGPGTRLTVL.

V usage is TRBV19 and J usage is TRBJ2-1; 7 nucleotides line up with TRBD2. The CDR3 covers 11 residues. Trimming removed 4 bases from V and 9 bases from J; junction bases left unmatched: 0. Germline V lookup: CDR1 LNHDA, CDR2 SQIVND (reference sequence). Here the CDR3 reads CASSTGGEQFF. In nucleotides, the CDR3 is TGTGCCAGTAGTACGGGGGGTGAGCAGTTCTTC.

This clone has only a few counts. CDR3 nucleotides: TGTGCCAGCAGTGAACGGGCCAAATGGGAGTTCTTT. Amino acid sequence: CASSERAKWEFF. The chain couples TRBV2 to TRBJ1-1; D unclear. With 2 bases removed from V and 14 bases from J, the gap between germline ends came to 15 bases. Germline CDR1 and CDR2: SNHLY and FYNNEI. This CDR3 contains 12 residues.

This clone appeared a single time. This chain uses TRBV10-2 with TRBJ2-5, with 10 nucleotides matching TRBD2. The CDR3 consists of 17 residues. The J segment lost 4 bases and the V segment lost 4 bases, leaving 12 bases of the junction unmatched. Germline V lookup: CDR1 WSHSY, CDR2 SAAADI. In DNA form, the CDR3 reads TGCGCCAGCAGTGGAGGGGTTTGGAGCGGGGGGGCAGAGACCCAGTACTTC. This sequence encodes CASSGGVWSGGAETQYF.

The CDR3 coding sequence is TGTGCCAGCAGCCCGGTCGCGGCAGGAGGAAATCAGCCCCAGCATTTT. Translating gives CASSPVAAGGNQPQHF. The V gene is TRBV27, the J gene TRBJ1-5; D uncertain. The CDR3 extends over 16 amino acids. Trimming cost V 6 bases and J 4 bases, with 19 bases left between them. Germline lookup yields CDR1 MNHEY and CDR2 SMNVEV (reference sequence).

The chain uses TRBV15 and TRBJ2-7; TRBD1 agrees at 8 bases. CDR1 and CDR2 from the germline V gene are LNHNV and YYDKDF (reference sequence). Losses at the gene ends were 0 bases for V and 3 bases for J; bases not matched to a gene: 4. The CDR3 has 15 residues. This chain's CDR3 is CATSRDRDRNYEQYF. CDR3 DNA sequence: TGTGCCACCAGCAGAGATAGGGACAGGAACTACGAGCAGTACTTC.

CDR3: CASSQPGQGYGYTF. The CDR3 DNA follows: TGTGCCAGCAGCCAACCGGGACAGGGGTATGGCTACACCTTC. The J gene is TRBJ1-2, the V gene TRBV14; 10 bases line up with TRBD1. The CDR3 extends over 14 amino acids. J gave up 5 bases and V 2 bases, and 2 bases lay outside the gene matches. CDR1 and CDR2 from the germline V gene are SGHDN and FVKESK.

The gene calls are TRBV25-1 and TRBJ2-4, with 8 bases aligning to TRBD2. In germline, CDR1 is MGHDK, CDR2 SYGVNS. The CDR3 is made up of 13 amino acids. J gave up 8 bases and V 11 bases, and 11 bases lay outside the gene matches. As DNA, the CDR3 is TGTGCCTCGACGGCGGGAGGTCGAGACATTCAGTACTTC. Residues: CASTAGGRDIQYF.

The chain joins TRBV19 to TRBJ2-1; 7 nucleotides line up with TRBD1. Germline CDR1 LNHDA, CDR2 SQIVND (reference sequence). The CDR3 contains 16 residues. J gave up 8 bases and V 3 bases, and 13 bases lay outside the gene matches. The CDR3 is CASSIWGQSLFDEQFF. The DNA of the CDR3 is TGTGCCAGTAGTATTTGGGGACAGAGTTTATTCGATGAGCAGTTCTTC.

V and J are TRBV30 and TRBJ1-2, with a tentative D call TRBD1 (6 bases). Germline assignment: CDR1 GTSNPN and CDR2 SVGIG (reference sequence). Trimming pared 3 bases from V and 6 bases from J, leaving 14 bases between. The CDR3 has 13 amino acids. The CDR3 loop is CAWRDSPLNGYTF. In DNA, the CDR3 is TGTGCCTGGAGGGACAGCCCCTTGAATGGCTACACCTTC.

The chain recombines TRBV7-9 with TRBJ2-7; TRBD1 is a possible D gene (5 bases). Trimming removed 1 base at V and 7 bases at J, with 11 bases between. Germline V gene lookup returns CDR1 SEHNR and CDR2 FQNEAQ (reference sequence). The CDR3 is 13 amino acids. The CDR3 loop is CASSLEGIGEQYF. The CDR3 bases are TGTGCCAGCAGCTTAGAGGGGATCGGGGAGCAGTACTTC.

The chain joins TRBV7-8 to TRBJ1-5; D not resolved. CDR1 is SGHVS and CDR2 is FQNEAQ in the germline V gene. With 1 base removed from V and 5 bases from J, the gap between germline ends came to 15 bases. The CDR3 extends over 16 amino acids. The CDR3 region has the DNA TGTGCCAGCAGCTTAGATGCGGGATCAAGGCATCAGCCCCAGCATTTT. Translated, it gives CASSLDAGSRHQPQHF.

The chain is built from TRBV5-1 and TRBJ1-2, with 7 bases that match TRBD1. CDR3 length: 14 amino acids. Trimming removed 4 bases from V and 2 bases from J; junction bases left unmatched: 5. Germline CDR1 reads SGHRS; CDR2 reads YFSETQ. This CDR3 is CASSTGQTNYGYTF. The CDR3 DNA reads as TGCGCCAGCAGCACGGGACAGACCAACTATGGCTACACCTTC.

This chain links TRBV5-1 with TRBJ2-1; TRBD2 matches 9 bases. CDR1 and CDR2 (germline): SGHRS, YFSETQ. V trimming: 4 bases; J trimming: 5 bases; junction bases outside the gene matches: 10. The CDR3 is 16 residues long. In DNA form, the CDR3 reads TGCGCCAGCAGCCGAAGGGGGCTAGCGGGACACAATGAGCAGTTCTTC. It codes for CASSRRGLAGHNEQFF.

The chain employs TRBV19 and TRBJ2-5; D may be TRBD2 (5 bases). CDR1 LNHDA and CDR2 SQIVND come from the germline V gene (reference sequence). The CDR3 has 16 amino acids. V lost 9 bases, J lost 0 bases, and 20 bases lay in between. The CDR3 sequence: CASGKVSSSYQETQYF. The CDR3 DNA is TGTGCCAGCGGGAAGGTGTCTAGCAGTTACCAAGAGACCCAGTACTTC.

This chain connects TRBV5-1 to TRBJ1-5; unclear D gene. Trimming pared 6 bases from V and 5 bases from J, leaving 21 bases between. The CDR3 consists of 16 residues. Germline V gene data show CDR1 as SGHRS and CDR2 as YFSETQ. The CDR3 here is CASTAERTYWDQPQHF. CDR3 nucleotide sequence: TGCGCCAGCACGGCAGAGCGGACTTACTGGGATCAGCCCCAGCATTTT.

The rearrangement links TRBV6-1 to TRBJ1-1; TRBD1 matches at 7 bases. The CDR3 is 14 residues long. Germline loops: CDR1 MNHNS, CDR2 SASEGT. V trimming: 5 bases; J trimming: 4 bases; junction bases outside the gene matches: 7. The CDR3 spells CASSSHRGGTEAFF. In nucleotides, the CDR3 is TGTGCCAGCAGTTCCCACAGGGGTGGCACTGAAGCTTTCTTT.

The CDR3 sequence is CASSLGQGGTQYF. The DNA of the CDR3 is TGTGCCAGCAGCTTAGGGCAGGGAGGGACCCAGTACTTC. The chain links TRBV7-9 to TRBJ2-5, with a tentative D call TRBD2 (6 bases). CDR3 length equals 13 residues. V shed 1 base and J shed 7 bases, with 10 bases lying between them. Germline-derived CDR1 and CDR2 are SEHNR and FQNEAQ (reference sequence).

The CDR3 sequence: CASSLGAGFRNEQFF. Here the CDR3 DNA reads TGTGCCAGCAGCTTAGGGGCAGGGTTTCGCAATGAGCAGTTCTTC. J is TRBJ2-1 and V is TRBV7-9, with a weak D call TRBD1 (5 bases). The CDR3 is 15 amino acids. V gave up 1 base and J gave up 6 bases, with 13 bases separating them. The V gene's germline CDR1 is SEHNR and CDR2 FQNEAQ (reference sequence).

V gene TRBV2 combines with J gene TRBJ2-3; D remains unclear. Trimming took off 7 bases at V and 5 bases at J, with 7 bases between the two ends. CDR3 length equals 11 residues. The germline gives CDR1 SNHLY, CDR2 FYNNEI. The CDR3: CASTPRDTQYF. In nucleotides, the CDR3 is TGTGCCAGCACCCCGCGAGATACGCAGTATTTT.

This clone has a single count. V is TRBV2 and J is TRBJ2-1; D not resolved. V lost 0 bases and J 4 bases, leaving 7 bases between the germline ends. From germline, CDR1 is SNHLY and CDR2 FYNNEI. The CDR3 length is 14 residues. The CDR3 region has the DNA TGTGCCAGCAGTGAAGCAAATAGATACAATGAGCAGTTCTTC. As protein: CASSEANRYNEQFF.

The genes are TRBV28 and TRBJ2-7; 10 bases line up with TRBD1. This CDR3 is built from 14 residues. With V trimmed by 10 bases and J by 4 bases, 10 bases remained unmatched. In germline, CDR1 is MDHEN, CDR2 SYDVKM. The CDR3 region is CATEGTGVMYEQYF. DNA of the CDR3: TGTGCCACGGAAGGGACAGGGGTTATGTACGAGCAGTACTTC.

The V call is TRBV15, the J call TRBJ2-7; no firm D call. This CDR3 is 13 amino acids long. V shed 5 bases and J shed 9 bases, with 17 bases lying between them. Germline CDR1 reads LNHNV; CDR2 reads YYDKDF (reference sequence). The chain's CDR3 is CATSLGSDVGQYF. CDR3 DNA sequence: TGTGCCACCAGCTTAGGCAGCGACGTTGGGCAGTACTTC. Full variable domain (missing parts from reference TRBV15 and TRBJ2-7): DAMVIQNPRYQVTQFGKPVTLSCSQTLNHNVMYWYQQKSSQAPKLLFHYYDKDFNNEADTPDNFQSRRPNTSFCFLDIRSPGLGDTAMYLCATSLGSDVGQYFGPGTRLTVT.

The chain has TRBV9 and TRBJ2-5; 10 bases line up with TRBD1. Per germline, CDR1 SGDLS and CDR2 YYNGEE. J gave up 6 bases and V 4 bases, and 18 bases lay outside the gene matches. This CDR3 spans 18 amino acids. The CDR3 nucleotides are TGTGCCAGCAGCCCTGAGACAGGGGGCTGGAATGTGGGCAAGACCCAGTACTTC. Its protein product is CASSPETGGWNVGKTQYF. Supplemented by reference TRBV9 and TRBJ2-5, the full variable domain reads DSGVTQTPKHLITATGQRVTLRCSPRSGDLSVYWYQQSLDQGLQFLIQYYNGEERAKGNILERFSAQQFPDLHSELNLSSLELGDSALYFCASSPETGGWNVGKTQYFGPGTRLLVL.

V usage is TRBV29-1 and J usage is TRBJ1-2; weak D call: TRBD1 (6 bases). The V gene lost 7 bases and the J gene lost 4 bases, with 10 bases spanning the gap. Germline V lookup: CDR1 SQVTM, CDR2 ANQGSEA. CDR3 length: 11 residues. The CDR3 DNA follows: TGCAGCGCGCTACAGGGCTATGGCTACACCTTC. Residues: CSALQGYGYTF. Complete variable domain (other parts from reference TRBV29-1 and TRBJ1-2): SAVISQKPSRDICQRGTSLTIQCQVDSQVTMMFWYRQQPGQSLTLIATANQGSEATYESGFVIDKFPISRPNLTFSTLTVSNMSPEDSSIYLCSALQGYGYTFGSGTRLTVV.

The chain links TRBV5-1 to TRBJ2-5; 10 nucleotides match TRBD1. The ends lost 6 bases at V and 5 bases at J; junction bases unmatched: 10. CDR1 and CDR2 from the germline V gene are SGHRS and YFSETQ. The CDR3 is made up of 15 amino acids. Written as DNA, the CDR3 is TGCGCCAGCACCGGGACAGGGGTTGGGGGGGAGACCCAGTACTTC. It encodes CASTGTGVGGETQYF.

This clone has just a few counts. This chain connects TRBV5-1 to TRBJ1-1; D is perhaps TRBD1 (6 bases). The V end was cut by 4 bases, the J end by 2 bases, with 12 bases between. CDR1 SGHRS and CDR2 YFSETQ come from the germline V gene. The CDR3 totals 14 residues. The DNA of the CDR3 is TGCGCCAGCAGCGCCGACAGGCCAAACACTGAAGCTTTCTTT. Translation gives CASSADRPNTEAFF.

The sample holds one count of this clone. J is TRBJ1-2 and V is TRBV4-1; TRBD1 aligns across 7 bases. Germline CDR1 and CDR2: MGHRA and YSYEKL. J gave up 8 bases and V 0 bases, and 6 bases lay outside the gene matches. The CDR3 totals 14 residues. CDR3 nucleotide sequence: TGCGCCAGCAGCCAAGAAGGACAGGAAAGAGGCTACACCTTC. Protein sequence: CASSQEGQERGYTF.